Below are 14 T cell receptor beta chains sequenced from a single sample in a study of blood T cell repertoires in COVID-19. The data were produced by immunoSEQ multiplex PCR, yet TCRdb's version contains in-frame clones alone and is incomplete. The sample lists approximately 52,000 clones, more than 85% occurring once. Material: peripheral blood. These TCRs come from a man aged 50 to 60 with acute or convalescent COVID-19.

The chain combines TRBV11-2 with TRBJ1-2; D gene unclear. CDR3 length: 11 residues. The germline V gene encodes CDR1 SGHAT and CDR2 FQNNGV. V lost 5 bases and J lost 7, with 8 bases in between. In DNA form, the CDR3 reads TGTGCCAGCAGCACGGGAGGTGGCTACACCTTC. Translated: CASSTGGGYTF.

This chain connects TRBV5-1 to TRBJ2-3, with 7 bases that match TRBD2. There are 16 residues in the CDR3. The J segment lost 2 bases and the V segment lost 4 bases, leaving 10 bases of the junction unmatched. The germline gives CDR1 SGHRS, CDR2 YFSETQ. CDR3 bases: TGCGCCAGCAGCCTGACGACCGGGACTAACACAGATACGCAGTATTTT. This translates into CASSLTTGTNTDTQYF.

The chain carries TRBV4-1 and TRBJ1-6, with 7 positions matching TRBD1. V shed 6 bases and J 6 bases; nucleotides not matched to a gene: 8. Germline lookup yields CDR1 MGHRA and CDR2 YSYEKL. This CDR3 spans 15 amino acids. CDR3 loop: CASSPPGQLNSPLHF. DNA of the CDR3: TGCGCCAGCAGTCCTCCGGGACAGCTTAATTCACCCCTCCACTTT.

This CDR3 is CASSRPSSQGLNYGYTF. In nucleotides, the CDR3 is TGTGCCAGCAGTCGACCCTCCAGCCAGGGGCTTAATTATGGCTACACCTTC. This chain links TRBV6-6 with TRBJ1-2, with a weak D call TRBD1 (6 bases). Trimming left V 5 bases short and J 5 bases short, with 24 bases between. The CDR3 is 17 amino acids. Germline lookup yields CDR1 MNHNY and CDR2 SVGAGI (reference sequence).

The chain carries TRBV6-5 and TRBJ2-1; D may be TRBD2 (5 bases). Germline assignment: CDR1 MNHEY and CDR2 SVGAGI. This CDR3 is 15 amino acids long. V was trimmed by 6 bases and J by 7 bases, leaving 19 bases between them. CDR3: CASRRASGRINEQFF. In nucleotides, the CDR3 is TGTGCCAGCAGGAGGGCGAGTGGAAGGATAAATGAGCAGTTCTTC.

The chain links TRBV2 to TRBJ2-7; perhaps TRBD2 as D (5 bases). Germline CDR1 reads SNHLY; CDR2 reads FYNNEI. Trimming stripped 2 bases from V and 2 bases from J, with 7 bases between. This CDR3 has 13 residues. Written as DNA, the CDR3 is TGTGCCAGCAGTGAACGGGGAACCTACGAGCAGTACTTC. Its translation is CASSERGTYEQYF. The variable domain in full, completed from reference TRBV2 and TRBJ2-7, reads EPEVTQTPSHQVTQMGQEVILRCVPISNHLYFYWYRQILGQKVEFLVSFYNNEISEKSEIFDDQFSVERPDGSNFTLKIRSTKLEDSAMYFCASSERGTYEQYFGPGTRLTVT.

The V gene is TRBV24-1, the J gene TRBJ2-3; 9 nucleotides line up with TRBD1. The V gene's germline CDR1 is KGHDR and CDR2 SFDVKD. V shed 10 bases, J shed 4 bases, and the junction held 8 bases outside the gene matches. CDR3 length: 14 amino acids. The CDR3 here is CATSNTGGPDTQYF. The DNA of the CDR3 is TGTGCCACATCGAACACAGGGGGCCCAGATACGCAGTATTTT.

This clone is a singleton in its sample. V is TRBV7-2 and J is TRBJ1-2; no reliable D call. Trimming stripped 5 bases from V and 14 bases from J, with 21 bases between. Germline V gives CDR1 SGHTA, CDR2 FQGNSA. The CDR3 runs 13 residues. Here the CDR3 DNA reads TGTGCCAGCAGCCTATCCCTAACAGCTGGCTTGACCTTC. It specifies CASSLSLTAGLTF.

This clone was counted a single time. V is TRBV11-3 and J is TRBJ2-3; possible D gene TRBD2, 6 bases. Trimming took off 1 base at V and 4 bases at J, with 18 bases between the two ends. From germline, CDR1 is SGHNT and CDR2 YENEEA. CDR3 size: 17 residues. The CDR3 reads CASSLGRGGKGADTQYF. CDR3 sequence (DNA): TGTGCCAGCAGCTTAGGGCGTGGAGGGAAAGGTGCAGATACGCAGTATTTT. Using reference TRBV11-3 and TRBJ2-3 for the parts outside the CDR3, the full variable domain is EAGVVQSPRYKIIEKKQPVAFWCNPISGHNTLYWYLQNLGQGPELLIRYENEEAVDDSQLPKDRFSAERLKGVDSTLKIQPAELGDSAVYLCASSLGRGGKGADTQYFGPGTRLTVL.

The chain carries TRBV7-9 and TRBJ1-5, with 7 bases matching TRBD1. The CDR3 loop spans 13 amino acids. The germline V gene has CDR1 SEHNR and CDR2 FQNEAQ (reference sequence). V lost 5 bases and J lost 4; bases outside the gene matches: 2. The CDR3: CASSTGANQPQHF. Written as DNA, the CDR3 is TGTGCCAGCAGCACAGGGGCGAATCAGCCCCAGCATTTT.

The rearrangement links TRBV5-1 to TRBJ2-2, with TRBD2 identical over 8 bases. J was trimmed by 6 bases and V by 4 bases; bases with no gene match: 8. The germline V gene encodes CDR1 SGHRS and CDR2 YFSETQ. This CDR3 contains 15 residues. DNA of the CDR3: TGCGCCAGCAGCCCGGGAGGGGGGCTGGCCGGGGAGCTGTTTTTT. Its translation is CASSPGGGLAGELFF.

J is TRBJ2-1 and V is TRBV5-8; possibly TRBD1 for D (6 bases). V lost 4 bases to trimming and J lost 6 bases, with 14 bases between them. The CDR3 runs to 14 residues. Germline V gene data show CDR1 as SGHTS and CDR2 as YDEGEE. The CDR3 protein is CASSPYPGVNEQFF. The CDR3 coding sequence is TGTGCCAGCAGCCCATACCCAGGGGTCAATGAGCAGTTCTTC.

This rearrangement joins TRBV27 to TRBJ1-5, with D possibly matching TRBD1 (6 bases). CDR3 length equals 19 residues. The V gene's germline CDR1 is MNHEY and CDR2 SMNVEV (reference sequence). The ends were cut back, 3 bases at V and 1 base at J, with 22 bases in the middle. This CDR3 reads CASSLPQGSRFLSNQPQHF. CDR3 nucleotides: TGTGCCAGCAGTTTGCCACAGGGAAGTAGGTTTTTAAGCAATCAGCCCCAGCATTTT.

This clone was observed a handful of times. The chain has TRBV2 and TRBJ2-1, with TRBD2 identical over 16 bases. The CDR3 covers 19 residues. Looked up from germline, CDR1 is SNHLY and CDR2 is FYNNEI. The J segment lost 0 bases and the V segment lost 6 bases, leaving 8 bases of the junction unmatched. CDR3 DNA: TGTGCCAGCAGGGCCCGGGGACTAGCGGGGGGGAGCTCCTACAATGAGCAGTTCTTC. Encoded protein: CASRARGLAGGSSYNEQFF.